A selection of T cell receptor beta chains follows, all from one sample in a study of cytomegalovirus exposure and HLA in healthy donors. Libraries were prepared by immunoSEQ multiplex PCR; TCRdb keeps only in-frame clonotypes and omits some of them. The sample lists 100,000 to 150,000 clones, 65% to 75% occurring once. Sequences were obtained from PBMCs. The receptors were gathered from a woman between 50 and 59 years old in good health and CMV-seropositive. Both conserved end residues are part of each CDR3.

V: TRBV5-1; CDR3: CATKWGGSNTDTQYF
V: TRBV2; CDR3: CATRTGTSYEQYF
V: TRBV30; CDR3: CAWSRDRGSQPQHF
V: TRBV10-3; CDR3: CAISESPAGDLNTEAFF
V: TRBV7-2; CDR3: CASSRTTGANTEAFF
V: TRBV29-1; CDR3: CSVYYGEAFF
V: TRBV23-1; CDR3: CASSPKITHTGELFF
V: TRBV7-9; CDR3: CASSLTGPGELFF
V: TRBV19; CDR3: CASSIETGSEAFF
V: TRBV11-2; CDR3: CASSLGEGGPGGYTF
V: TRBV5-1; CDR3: CASSLEKGAGEKLFF
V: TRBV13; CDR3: CASSLASGVYNEQFF
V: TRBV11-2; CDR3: CASSFEGPGELFF
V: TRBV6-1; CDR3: CASRETGGVDQPQHF
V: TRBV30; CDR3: CAWSGRGEKLFF
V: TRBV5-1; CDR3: CASSLKSQGQNTEAFF